This T cell receptor (beta chain) was sequenced in a study of graft-versus-host responses after intestinal transplantation. Study summary: The study gave all recipients anti-thymocyte globulin induction, then tacrolimus and steroids for 2 to 3 years.

Assay used: immunoSEQ multiplex PCR; TCRdb lists only in-frame clones, some missing. This sample yields about 15,000 clones, of which about two fifths are seen a single time; roughly 4% belongs to the top ten. Germline loops: CDR1 KGHSH, CDR2 LQKENI. Trimming took 5 bases from V and 2 from J, leaving 16 bases between them. The CDR3 extends over 15 amino acids. Stimulators, some 200,000 irradiated and violet-dye-labeled cells, were plated with some 200,000 CFSE-labeled responder cells. Sorting of proliferating CFSE-low CD3+CD4+ and CD3+CD8+ responders took place after the reaction. The specimen comprised alloreactive CD8+ T cells from a mixed lymphocyte reaction culture, sampled before intestinal transplant. Subset meaning: CFSE-low proliferating T cells sorted from roughly 6-day pre-transplant mixed lymphocyte reaction (GvH or HvG direction). The receptor was isolated from a human patient who received an intestinal transplant. The V gene is TRBV18, the J gene TRBJ2-7, with D possibly matching TRBD1 (6 bases). Here the CDR3 reads CASSTTGKNAYEQYF. DNA for the CDR3: TGTGCCAGCTCAACAACAGGGAAAAACGCCTACGAGCAGTACTTC.